One sample yielded the 23 T cell receptor beta chains listed below, sequenced in a study of human T cells and chemical hapten exposure. Time point noted: patch test 2, 6 weeks after DPC sensitization. As for treatment: therapeutic diphenylcyclopropenone sensitization with weekly scalp DPC. TCRdb itself ran the RACE reads through MiXCR, one entry per CDR3 protein. The profile shows approximately 350,000 distinct CDR3 sequences, roughly 6% of them singletons. The sample consisted of whole blood, taken in connection with sensitization to the hapten diphenylcyclopropenone (DPC). The source is a woman under 30 with alopecia areata. Some clones in this sample may be carry-over from other donors' samples.

This clonotype was picked up a small number of times. DNA of the CDR3: TGTGCCAGCAGCGTAGCGGGGGGCCGCACAGATACGCAGTATTTT. Translating it yields CASSVAGGRTDTQYF. The gene calls are TRBV9 and TRBJ2-3; tentatively, D is TRBD2 (7 bases). V lost 0 bases to trimming and J lost 1 base, with 9 bases between them. Germline CDR1 is SGDLS and CDR2 is YYNGEE. There are 15 residues in the CDR3.

The sample holds many counts of this clonotype. The rearrangement joins TRBV12-3 or TRBV12-4 to TRBJ2-7; the D is unclear. V was clipped by 5 bases and J by 4 bases, with 15 bases between them. The CDR3 contains 14 residues. CDR3 region: CASSPHWSGYEQYF. The CDR3 DNA is TGTGCCAGCAGTCCACACTGGAGTGGGTACGAGCAGTACTTC.

In nucleotides, the CDR3 is TGTGCCAGCAGGGAGAACGGGGGAGCTAGCACAGATACGCAGTATTTT. It is translated as CASRENGGASTDTQYF. The rearrangement joins TRBV2 to TRBJ2-3, with D perhaps TRBD2 (6 bases). The CDR3 length is 16 residues. V was shortened by 6 bases and J by 0 bases, with 16 bases between the two germline ends. Germline V lookup: CDR1 SNHLY, CDR2 FYNNEI.

The sample holds many counts of this clonotype. This chain links TRBV20-1 with TRBJ2-3, with TRBD1 as a possible D gene (5 bases). V dropped 5 bases and J dropped 1 base, with 10 bases sitting between them. The CDR3 covers 13 residues. Germline-derived CDR1 and CDR2 are DFQATT and SNEGSKA (reference sequence). CDR3 residues: CSAEDTRTDTQYF. For the CDR3, the DNA is TGCAGTGCTGAGGACACACGCACAGATACGCAGTATTTT.

This clonotype was counted ten times or more. This chain links TRBV21-1 with TRBJ2-3; TRBD1, the table's D call, was not compared with the DNA. TRBV21-1 is a documented pseudogene. This CDR3 comprises 18 residues. As DNA, the CDR3 is TGTGCCAGCAGCAAAAAGAGAGGGAGGACAGGGCGTAGAGATACGCAGTATTTT. It encodes CASSKKRGRTGRRDTQYF.

The table lists this clonotype with a few counts. CDR3 sequence (DNA): TGTGCCAGCAGCTTACGGGACAGGGAAGGCGAGCAGTACTTC. Protein product: CASSLRDREGEQYF. The rearrangement joins TRBV13 to TRBJ2-7; 9 bases are shared with TRBD1. Germline V gene sequence: CDR1 PRHDT, CDR2 FYEKMQ (reference sequence). CDR3 length: 14 residues. The J segment lost 6 bases and the V segment lost 2 bases, leaving 5 bases of the junction unmatched. Drawing the rest from reference TRBV13 and TRBJ2-7, the complete variable domain is AAGVIQSPRHLIKEKRETATLKCYPIPRHDTVYWYQQGPGQDPQFLISFYEKMQSDKGSIPDRFSAQQFSDYHSELNMSSLELGDSALYFCASSLRDREGEQYFGPGTRLTVT.

This rearrangement joins TRBV6-5 to TRBJ2-4, with D possibly called TRBD1 or TRBD2 (5 bases each). Germline CDR1 is MNHEY and CDR2 is SVGAGI. Trimming cost V 3 bases and J 3 bases, with 12 bases left between them. The CDR3 has 15 amino acids. The CDR3 spells CASSYEGLGKNIQYF. The CDR3 DNA sequence: TGTGCCAGCAGTTATGAGGGGCTCGGCAAAAACATTCAGTACTTC.

This clonotype has just a few counts. The V and J genes are TRBV12-3 or TRBV12-4 and TRBJ1-1, with a possible D match to TRBD1 (5 bases). The CDR3 totals 12 residues. The V and J ends lost 5 bases and 4 bases respectively, with 8 bases between them. This CDR3 is CASSEGRTEAFF. The CDR3, as DNA: TGTGCCAGCAGTGAGGGGCGCACTGAAGCTTTCTTT.

CDR3 sequence: CASSQEAGMTGELFF. The DNA of the CDR3 is TGTGCCAGCAGCCAAGAAGCTGGGATGACCGGGGAGCTGTTTTTT. The V gene is TRBV3-1, the J gene TRBJ2-2; D call uncertain. The ends were cut back, 0 bases at V and 5 bases at J, with 10 bases in the middle. This CDR3 region has 15 residues. Per the germline V gene, CDR1 is LGHDT and CDR2 is YNNKEL (reference sequence).

This clonotype was seen a handful of times. The chain is built from TRBV7-6 and TRBJ1-6, with 7 bases fitting TRBD1. J was trimmed by 10 bases and V by 5 bases; bases with no gene match: 11. Germline V gene data show CDR1 as SGHVS and CDR2 as FNYEAQ. The CDR3 is made up of 15 amino acids. The chain's CDR3 is CASSQDAGGGSPLHF. Here the CDR3 DNA reads TGTGCCAGCAGCCAAGACGCAGGGGGGGGCTCACCCCTCCACTTT.

The chain has TRBV10-3 and TRBJ1-6; maybe TRBD1 (6 bases). This CDR3 region has 11 residues. Per germline, CDR1 ENHRY and CDR2 SYGVKD. Trimming took off 10 bases at V and 14 bases at J, with 15 bases between the two ends. In DNA, the CDR3 is TGTGCCACCGGAGAACAGGGAACCCTCCACTTT. Its protein product is CATGEQGTLHF.

This clonotype was counted ten times or more. The rearrangement joins TRBV5-1 to TRBJ1-2, with 9 nucleotides matching TRBD1. This CDR3 contains 16 residues. V trimming: 4 bases; J trimming: 6 bases; junction bases outside the gene matches: 13. Germline CDR1 and CDR2: SGHRS and YFSETQ. CDR3 sequence: CASSQAGDRVRDGYTF. The CDR3 DNA is TGCGCCAGCAGCCAAGCCGGGGACAGGGTGCGCGATGGCTACACCTTC.

This clonotype was detected only a few times. This chain connects TRBV7-8 to TRBJ1-5; tentative D call: TRBD1 (5 bases). The germline V gene encodes CDR1 SGHVS and CDR2 FQNEAQ. V lost 6 bases, J lost 7 bases, and 13 bases lay in between. The CDR3 has 13 residues. The CDR3 region is CASSIRAEQPQHF. As DNA, the CDR3 is TGTGCCAGCAGTATCAGGGCCGAACAGCCCCAGCATTTT.

By share of the sample, this clonotype is large. The V call is TRBV9, the J call TRBJ2-5; TRBD2 agrees at 13 bases. The CDR3 has 16 residues. The germline gives CDR1 SGDLS, CDR2 YYNGEE. Trimming cost V 3 bases and J 0 bases; bases outside gene matches: 2. CDR3 loop: CASSGGLAGDQETQYF. Here the CDR3 DNA reads TGTGCCAGCAGCGGCGGACTAGCGGGGGACCAAGAGACCCAGTACTTC.

In its sample, this clonotype was seen many times. V and J are TRBV27 and TRBJ2-6; TRBD2 is a possible D gene (5 bases). This CDR3 contains 15 residues. Germline CDR1 reads MNHEY; CDR2 reads SMNVEV (reference sequence). The V gene lost 3 bases and the J gene lost 2 bases, with 8 bases spanning the gap. The CDR3 bases are TGTGCCAGCAGTTTGAGGGTACCTGGGGCCAACGTCCTGACTTTC. Residues: CASSLRVPGANVLTF.

This clonotype was observed many times. The V gene is TRBV7-9, the J gene TRBJ1-1; 9 positions agree with TRBD1. V was pared by 6 bases and J by 5 bases, with 7 bases of the junction left unmatched. Germline V gives CDR1 SEHNR, CDR2 FQNEAQ (reference sequence). The CDR3 is 14 residues long. CDR3 amino acids: CASSLNDRGTEAFF. Written as DNA, the CDR3 is TGTGCCAGCAGTCTGAACGACAGGGGGACTGAAGCTTTCTTT. Complete variable domain (other parts from reference TRBV7-9 and TRBJ1-1): DTGVSQNPRHKITKRGQNVTFRCDPISEHNRLYWYRQTLGQGPEFLTYFQNEAQLEKSRLLSDRFSAERPKGSFSTLEIQRTEQGDSAMYLCASSLNDRGTEAFFGQGTRLTVV.

This clonotype was observed at least ten times. The rearrangement joins TRBV29-1 to TRBJ2-5; D unresolved. CDR3 length: 13 amino acids. V lost 4 bases, J lost 1 base, and 10 bases lay in between. Germline CDR1 and CDR2: SQVTM and ANQGSEA. CDR3 loop: CSVANGPQETQYF. Here the CDR3 DNA reads TGCAGCGTTGCGAACGGCCCCCAAGAGACCCAGTACTTC.

Only a few counts were recorded for this clonotype. The V and J genes are TRBV20-1 and TRBJ1-2, with a tentative D call TRBD1 (6 bases). Germline CDR1 is DFQATT and CDR2 is SNEGSKA (reference sequence). The length of the CDR3 is 15 residues. Trimming left V 0 bases short and J 0 bases short, with 11 bases between. The CDR3 sequence: CSARDGQLSNYGYTF. In nucleotides, the CDR3 is TGCAGTGCTAGAGATGGACAGCTATCTAACTATGGCTACACCTTC.

This clonotype occurred many times. The gene calls are TRBV7-2 and TRBJ1-6; 7 nucleotides agree with TRBD1. The CDR3 covers 19 residues. Germline loops: CDR1 SGHTA, CDR2 FQGNSA. V dropped 1 base and J dropped 0; count of bases not matched to a gene: 9. The CDR3 here is CASSLEAGGKSSYNSPLHF. CDR3 DNA sequence: TGTGCCAGCAGCTTAGAGGCAGGGGGAAAAAGCTCCTATAATTCACCCCTCCACTTT.

This clonotype was counted a few times. V usage is TRBV29-1 and J usage is TRBJ1-1; 8 bases are shared with TRBD1. The ends lost 4 bases at V and 2 bases at J; junction bases unmatched: 15. CDR1 is SQVTM, CDR2 ANQGSEA, per germline. This CDR3 comprises 17 residues. The CDR3 loop reads CSVVGRRGTGSNTEAFF. The DNA of the CDR3 is TGCAGCGTTGTAGGCAGGAGGGGGACAGGTTCTAACACTGAAGCTTTCTTT.

This clonotype was observed many times. This chain links TRBV6-4 with TRBJ1-1; D uncertain. Germline V gene lookup returns CDR1 MRHNA and CDR2 SNTAGT. V lost 0 bases, J lost 4 bases, and 12 bases lay in between. CDR3 length equals 15 residues. The DNA for the CDR3 is TGTGCCAGCAGTGACTCTATGGATGCCGGCACTGAAGCTTTCTTT. The encoded protein is CASSDSMDAGTEAFF.

A few counts support this clonotype. The chain has TRBV6-1 and TRBJ2-7, with D unclear. The length of the CDR3 is 14 residues. Trimming took 8 bases from V and 0 from J, leaving 14 bases between them. CDR1 and CDR2 from the germline V gene are MNHNS and SASEGT. Written as DNA, the CDR3 is TGTGCCAGCCTAGGCTGGCAGTACTCCTACGAGCAGTACTTC. Amino acid sequence: CASLGWQYSYEQYF.

This clonotype was seen a handful of times. This CDR3 is CASSLETAGGTNEQFF. CDR3 in DNA: TGTGCCAGCAGCTTAGAGACGGCAGGGGGAACCAATGAGCAGTTCTTC. The V gene is TRBV11-2, the J gene TRBJ2-1, with TRBD1 matching over 7 bases. Germline trimming cut 0 bases from V and 6 bases from J; bases unmatched to any gene: 8. CDR3 size: 16 residues. Germline loops: CDR1 SGHAT, CDR2 FQNNGV.